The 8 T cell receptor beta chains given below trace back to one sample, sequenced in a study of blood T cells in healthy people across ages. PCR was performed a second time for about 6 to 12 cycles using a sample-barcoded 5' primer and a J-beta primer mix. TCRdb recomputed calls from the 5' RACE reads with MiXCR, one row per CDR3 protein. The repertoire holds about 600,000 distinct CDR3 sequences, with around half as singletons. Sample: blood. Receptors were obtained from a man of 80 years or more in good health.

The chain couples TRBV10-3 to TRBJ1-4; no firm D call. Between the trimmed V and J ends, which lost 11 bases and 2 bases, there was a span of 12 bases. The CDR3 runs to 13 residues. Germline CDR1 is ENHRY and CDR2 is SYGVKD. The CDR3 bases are TGTGCCGGTGGATATTCGACTAATGAAAAACTGTTTTTT. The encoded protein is CAGGYSTNEKLFF.

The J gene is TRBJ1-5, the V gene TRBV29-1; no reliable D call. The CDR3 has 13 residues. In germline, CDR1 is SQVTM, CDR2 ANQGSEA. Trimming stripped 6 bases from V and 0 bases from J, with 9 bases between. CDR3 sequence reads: CSVALNSNQPQHF. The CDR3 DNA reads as TGCAGCGTCGCCCTTAATAGCAATCAGCCCCAGCATTTT.

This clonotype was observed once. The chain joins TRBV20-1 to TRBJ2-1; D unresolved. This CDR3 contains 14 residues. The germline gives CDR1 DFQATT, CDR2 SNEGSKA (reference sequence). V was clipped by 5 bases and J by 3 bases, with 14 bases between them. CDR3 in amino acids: CSAERPVGYNEQFF. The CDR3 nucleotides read TGCAGTGCTGAGAGGCCAGTCGGCTACAATGAGCAGTTCTTC.

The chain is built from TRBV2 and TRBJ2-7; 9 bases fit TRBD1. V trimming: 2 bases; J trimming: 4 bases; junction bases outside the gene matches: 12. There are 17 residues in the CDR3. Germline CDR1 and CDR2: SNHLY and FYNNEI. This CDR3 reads CASSERSGTGFKYEQYF. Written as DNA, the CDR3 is TGTGCCAGCAGTGAAAGGTCCGGGACAGGGTTTAAGTACGAGCAGTACTTC.

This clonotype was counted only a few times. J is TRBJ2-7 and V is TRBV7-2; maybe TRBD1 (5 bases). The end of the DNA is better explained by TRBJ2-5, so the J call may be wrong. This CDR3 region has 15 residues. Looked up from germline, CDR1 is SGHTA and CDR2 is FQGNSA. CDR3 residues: CASSFDRGQGETQYF. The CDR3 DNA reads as TGTGCCAGCAGCTTCGATAGGGGTCAAGGGGAGACCCAGTACTTC.

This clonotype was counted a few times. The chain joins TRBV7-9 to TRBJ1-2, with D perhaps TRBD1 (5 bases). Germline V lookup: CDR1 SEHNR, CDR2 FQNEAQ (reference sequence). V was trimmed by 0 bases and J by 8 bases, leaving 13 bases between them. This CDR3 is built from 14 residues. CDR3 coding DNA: TGTGCCAGCAGCTTAGCGCAATCCAGGGAAGGCTACACCTTC. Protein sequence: CASSLAQSREGYTF.

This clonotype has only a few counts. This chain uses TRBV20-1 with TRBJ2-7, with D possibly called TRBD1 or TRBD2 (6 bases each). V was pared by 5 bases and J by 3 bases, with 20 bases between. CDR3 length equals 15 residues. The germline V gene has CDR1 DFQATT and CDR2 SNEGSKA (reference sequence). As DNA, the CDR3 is TGCAGTGCTGTCCGTAGAGGGGGGATTTTCTACGAGCAGTACTTC. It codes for CSAVRRGGIFYEQYF.

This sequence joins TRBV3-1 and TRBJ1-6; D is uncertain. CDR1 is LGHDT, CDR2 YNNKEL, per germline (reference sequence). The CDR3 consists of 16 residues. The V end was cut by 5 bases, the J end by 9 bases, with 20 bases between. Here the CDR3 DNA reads TGTGCCAGCAGCTCCGGGGTGGGCAGGTTGACTTCACCCCTCCACTTT. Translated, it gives CASSSGVGRLTSPLHF.